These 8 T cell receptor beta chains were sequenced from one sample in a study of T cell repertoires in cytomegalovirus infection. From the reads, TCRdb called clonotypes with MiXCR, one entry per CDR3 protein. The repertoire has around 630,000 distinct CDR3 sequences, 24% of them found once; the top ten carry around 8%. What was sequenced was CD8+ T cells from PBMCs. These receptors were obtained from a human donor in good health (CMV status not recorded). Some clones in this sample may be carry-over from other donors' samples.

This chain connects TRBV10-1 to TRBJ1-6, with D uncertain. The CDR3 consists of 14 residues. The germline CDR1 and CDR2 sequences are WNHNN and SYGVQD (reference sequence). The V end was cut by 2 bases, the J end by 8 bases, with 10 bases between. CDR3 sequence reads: CASSERSDYSPLHF. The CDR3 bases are TGCGCCAGCAGTGAGAGGTCAGATTATTCACCCCTCCACTTT.

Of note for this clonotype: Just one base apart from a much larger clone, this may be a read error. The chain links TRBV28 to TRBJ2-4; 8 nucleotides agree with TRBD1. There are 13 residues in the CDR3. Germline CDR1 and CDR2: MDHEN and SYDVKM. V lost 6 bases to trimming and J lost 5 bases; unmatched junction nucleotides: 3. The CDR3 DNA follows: TGTGCCAGCAGGACAGGGGCCGAAAACATTCAGTACTTC. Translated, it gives CASRTGAENIQYF.

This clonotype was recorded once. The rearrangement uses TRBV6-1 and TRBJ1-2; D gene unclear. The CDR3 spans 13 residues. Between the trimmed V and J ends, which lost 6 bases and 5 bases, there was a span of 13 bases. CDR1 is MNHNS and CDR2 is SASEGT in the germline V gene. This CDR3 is CASRPGLGYGYTF. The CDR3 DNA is TGTGCCAGCAGGCCGGGTTTGGGATATGGCTACACCTTC.

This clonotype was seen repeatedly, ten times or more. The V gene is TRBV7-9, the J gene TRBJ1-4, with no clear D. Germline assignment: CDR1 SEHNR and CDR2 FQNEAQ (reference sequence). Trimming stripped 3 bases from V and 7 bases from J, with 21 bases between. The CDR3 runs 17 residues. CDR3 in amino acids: CASSFMTSEWSSEKLFF. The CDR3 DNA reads TGTGCCAGCAGCTTTATGACATCCGAATGGTCCAGTGAAAAACTGTTTTTT.

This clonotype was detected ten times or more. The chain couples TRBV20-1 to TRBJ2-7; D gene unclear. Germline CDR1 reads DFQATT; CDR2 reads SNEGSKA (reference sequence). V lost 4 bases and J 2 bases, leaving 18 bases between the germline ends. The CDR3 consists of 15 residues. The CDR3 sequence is CSATPRPPTTYEQYF. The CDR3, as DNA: TGCAGTGCTACCCCTAGGCCTCCGACCACCTACGAGCAGTACTTC.

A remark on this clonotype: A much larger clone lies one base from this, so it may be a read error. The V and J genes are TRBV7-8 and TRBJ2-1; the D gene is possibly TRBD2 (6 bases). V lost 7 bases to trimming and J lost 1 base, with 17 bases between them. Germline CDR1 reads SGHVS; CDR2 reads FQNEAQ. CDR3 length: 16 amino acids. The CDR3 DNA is TGTGCCAGCATCTCCCCGGAGGGTTGGTCCTACAATGAGCAGTTCTTC. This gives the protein CASISPEGWSYNEQFF.

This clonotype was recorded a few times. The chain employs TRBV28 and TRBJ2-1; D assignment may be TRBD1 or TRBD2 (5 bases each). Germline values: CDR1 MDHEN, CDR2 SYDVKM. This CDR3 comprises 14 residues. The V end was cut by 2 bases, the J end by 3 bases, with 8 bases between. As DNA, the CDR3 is TGTGCCAGCAGTTTAGGGGGAAACTACAATGAGCAGTTCTTC. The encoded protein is CASSLGGNYNEQFF.

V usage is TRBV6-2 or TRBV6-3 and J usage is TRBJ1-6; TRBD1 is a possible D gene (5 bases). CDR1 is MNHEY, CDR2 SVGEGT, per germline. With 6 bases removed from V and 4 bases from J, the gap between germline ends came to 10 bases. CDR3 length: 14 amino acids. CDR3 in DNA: TGTGCCAGCAGACCGACAGCTTATAATTCACCCCTCCACTTT. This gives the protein CASRPTAYNSPLHF.